Presented here are 31 T cell receptor beta chains from one specimen sequenced in a study of shared clonotypes between healthy human individuals. TCRdb's copy holds only in-frame clones and misses some; the assay was immunoSEQ multiplex PCR. This table has under 1,100,000 clones, around 74% appearing once. Sequencing was done on a sample of memory CD4+ T cells sorted from blood. This sample's subset: CD45RA-negative fraction. These TCRs come from a man between 18 and 29 years old in good health.

This clone was counted only a few times. CDR3 in DNA: TGTGCCTGGAGTATCGGTCAGAGAAACACTGAAGCTTTCTTT. The encoded protein is CAWSIGQRNTEAFF. The J gene is TRBJ1-1, the V gene TRBV30; D is ambiguous. Germline lookup yields CDR1 GTSNPN and CDR2 SVGIG (reference sequence). There are 14 residues in the CDR3. The germline V and J ends were trimmed by 2 bases and 2 bases, with 12 bases remaining between them. Complete variable domain (other parts from reference TRBV30 and TRBJ1-1): SQTIHQWPATLVQPVGSPLSLECTVEGTSNPNLYWYRQAAGRGLQLLFYSVGIGQISSEVPQNLSASRPQDRQFILSSKKLLLSDSGFYLCAWSIGQRNTEAFFGQGTRLTVV.

The chain couples TRBV5-1 to TRBJ1-1; 7 bases are shared with TRBD1. The germline CDR1 and CDR2 sequences are SGHRS and YFSETQ. V lost 4 bases to trimming and J lost 1 base; unmatched junction nucleotides: 7. This CDR3 contains 15 residues. The CDR3 DNA follows: TGCGCCAGCAGCCCCATGACAGGGAAGAACACTGAAGCTTTCTTT. Protein product: CASSPMTGKNTEAFF.

The chain is built from TRBV9 and TRBJ2-2; 9 bases match TRBD2. The CDR3 is 15 amino acids. The V gene end was trimmed by 2 bases and the J gene end by 4 bases; junction bases not matched to a gene: 3. CDR1 is SGDLS and CDR2 is YYNGEE in the germline V gene. Written as DNA, the CDR3 is TGTGCCAGCAGCGTTTTTAGCGGGAGCACCGGGGAGCTGTTTTTT. This sequence encodes CASSVFSGSTGELFF.

The chain employs TRBV28 and TRBJ2-5; the match to TRBD1 covers 10 bases. The CDR3 spans 16 residues. CDR1 MDHEN and CDR2 SYDVKM come from the germline V gene. The V and J ends lost 6 bases and 5 bases, in that order; junction bases with no gene match: 12. CDR3 nucleotides: TGTGCCAGCAGCCCCAGGACAGGGGGAAGGACGGAGACCCAGTACTTC. Protein sequence: CASSPRTGGRTETQYF.

This rearrangement joins TRBV28 to TRBJ1-4; tentative D call: TRBD1 (6 bases). Germline-derived CDR1 and CDR2 are MDHEN and SYDVKM. The CDR3 runs to 14 residues. Trimming removed 4 bases at V and 8 bases at J, with 14 bases between. CDR3 amino acids: CASSSGTLVEKLFF. CDR3 bases: TGTGCCAGCAGTTCCGGGACATTGGTCGAAAAACTGTTTTTT.

The V gene is TRBV2, the J gene TRBJ2-7; TRBD1 matches 7 bases. The germline gives CDR1 SNHLY, CDR2 FYNNEI. Trimming at V came to 3 bases and at J to 2 bases, leaving 4 bases not matched to a gene. There are 14 residues in the CDR3. The CDR3 DNA sequence: TGTGCCAGCAGTGAGGACAGGCATGCCTACGAGCAGTACTTC. Translating gives CASSEDRHAYEQYF.

The genes are TRBV7-9 and TRBJ2-1; no reliable D call. Germline V gene data show CDR1 as SEHNR and CDR2 as FQNEAQ (reference sequence). The CDR3 runs 11 residues. V gave up 3 bases and J gave up 5 bases, with 2 bases separating them. CDR3 DNA: TGTGCCAGCAGCTTTCACAATGAGCAGTTCTTC. Translation: CASSFHNEQFF.

The rearrangement uses TRBV9 and TRBJ1-3; no definite D call. V lost 0 bases, J lost 4 bases, and 8 bases lay in between. Germline loops: CDR1 SGDLS, CDR2 YYNGEE. The CDR3 is made up of 14 amino acids. The CDR3 protein is CASSVATKGNTIYF. CDR3 coding DNA: TGTGCCAGCAGCGTAGCTACAAAGGGAAACACCATATATTTT.

This clone has only one observation. In nucleotides, the CDR3 is TGTGCCTGGAGTGTAGTAGCGTGGGCCGGGGAGCTGTTTTTT. It specifies CAWSVVAWAGELFF. J is TRBJ2-2 and V is TRBV30; maybe TRBD2 (5 bases). Per the germline V gene, CDR1 is GTSNPN and CDR2 is SVGIG (reference sequence). V lost 0 bases and J lost 6, with 11 bases in between. The CDR3 is 14 amino acids.

The chain is built from TRBV9 and TRBJ1-3, with 7 bases aligning to TRBD1. From germline, CDR1 is SGDLS and CDR2 YYNGEE. The V and J ends lost 3 bases and 3 bases, in that order; junction bases with no gene match: 9. CDR3 length equals 16 residues. CDR3 sequence (DNA): TGTGCCAGCAGCGCCGAGCCGACAGGGATTGGAAACACCATATATTTT. Its protein is CASSAEPTGIGNTIYF.

This clone showed up many times. The rearrangement joins TRBV10-2 to TRBJ2-5, with TRBD1 identical over 12 bases. There are 16 residues in the CDR3. The V segment lost 7 bases and the J segment 1 base; nucleotides outside the gene matches: 7. CDR1 and CDR2 from the germline V gene are WSHSY and SAAADI. The CDR3 region is CASTEGDRGPQETQYF. As DNA, the CDR3 is TGCGCCAGCACCGAGGGGGACAGGGGGCCCCAAGAGACCCAGTACTTC.

This clone was counted only a few times. The CDR3 DNA reads TGCGCCAGCAGCCAAGGGGACCCTCGTGATACGCAGTATTTT. As protein: CASSQGDPRDTQYF. The chain uses TRBV4-1 and TRBJ2-3, with D perhaps given as TRBD1 or TRBD2 (5 bases each). This CDR3 is 14 amino acids long. V lost 1 base, J lost 6 bases, and 11 bases lay in between. Germline loops: CDR1 MGHRA, CDR2 YSYEKL.

The chain combines TRBV4-1 with TRBJ1-4; TRBD1 agrees at 7 bases. This CDR3 is 16 amino acids long. Trimming removed 3 bases from V and 4 bases from J; junction bases left unmatched: 8. Germline V gene data show CDR1 as MGHRA and CDR2 as YSYEKL. CDR3 residues: CASSQSGTALNEKLFF. CDR3 coding DNA: TGCGCCAGCAGCCAGTCCGGGACAGCCCTTAATGAAAAACTGTTTTTT.

The V and J genes are TRBV27 and TRBJ1-5; TRBD1 might be the D (6 bases). In germline, CDR1 is MNHEY, CDR2 SMNVEV (reference sequence). V was clipped by 0 bases and J by 0 bases, with 18 bases between them. The CDR3 loop spans 19 amino acids. The CDR3 DNA reads as TGTGCCAGCAGTTTATCGCCCCCCACAGGGTTCTATAGCAATCAGCCCCAGCATTTT. This sequence encodes CASSLSPPTGFYSNQPQHF.

The chain employs TRBV5-5 and TRBJ2-1, with a tentative D call TRBD2 (6 bases). The germline CDR1 and CDR2 sequences are SGHKS and YYEKEE (reference sequence). This CDR3 region has 15 residues. Trimming cost V 0 bases and J 2 bases, with 9 bases left between them. The CDR3 region has the DNA TGTGCCAGCAGCTTGGGACTAGTAACCTACAATGAGCAGTTCTTC. Its protein is CASSLGLVTYNEQFF.

The rearrangement uses TRBV7-2 and TRBJ2-6; D remains ambiguous. The CDR3 is 17 amino acids. With 2 bases removed from V and 0 bases from J, the gap between germline ends came to 11 bases. Germline CDR1 SGHTA, CDR2 FQGNSA. CDR3 amino acids: CASSLSVASSGANVLTF. The CDR3 DNA follows: TGTGCCAGCAGCTTATCCGTAGCCAGCTCTGGGGCCAACGTCCTGACTTTC.

The chain couples TRBV7-2 to TRBJ2-5; D not certain. Looked up from germline, CDR1 is SGHTA and CDR2 is FQGNSA. Deletions cut 5 bases from V and 1 base from J, with 5 bases between. This CDR3 region has 12 residues. The chain's CDR3 is CASSGFQETQYF. CDR3 DNA: TGTGCCAGCAGCGGTTTCCAAGAGACCCAGTACTTC.

The V gene is TRBV5-6, the J gene TRBJ1-4; D ambiguous. CDR1 is SGHDT and CDR2 is YYEEEE in the germline V gene. V was shortened by 2 bases and J by 0 bases, with 8 bases between the two germline ends. The CDR3 has 15 residues. The CDR3, as DNA: TGTGCCAGCAGCTTCTTGATTGCAACTAATGAAAAACTGTTTTTT. This sequence encodes CASSFLIATNEKLFF.

Comments on this clone: One junction end disagrees with the germline gene, perhaps due to a read error. This chain links TRBV7-7 with TRBJ2-5; 8 bases align to TRBD2. Germline CDR1 is SSHAT and CDR2 is FNYEAQ (reference sequence). This CDR3 contains 13 residues. The CDR3 nucleotides are TGTGCTAGCAGCTTCAGCGGGAGTGAGACCCAGTACTTC. Amino acids: CASSFSGSETQYF.

The V call is TRBV7-6, the J call TRBJ2-7; D unresolved. Trimming pared 1 base from V and 7 bases from J, leaving 11 bases between. The germline V gene has CDR1 SGHVS and CDR2 FNYEAQ. The CDR3 is 13 residues long. Written as DNA, the CDR3 is TGTGCCAGCAGCTTAGACCCAGCCCGGGAGCAGTACTTC. This sequence encodes CASSLDPAREQYF.

V usage is TRBV5-1 and J usage is TRBJ1-2; tentative D call: TRBD1 (5 bases). The CDR3 is made up of 13 amino acids. Trimming took 7 bases from V and 5 from J, leaving 15 bases between them. The germline V gene encodes CDR1 SGHRS and CDR2 YFSETQ. DNA of the CDR3: TGCGCCAGCCGGGACGGCGTATCTTATGGCTACACCTTC. This encodes CASRDGVSYGYTF.

The rearrangement links TRBV19 to TRBJ1-2, with D tentatively TRBD1 (6 bases). This CDR3 is 14 amino acids long. Deletions cut 7 bases from V and 3 bases from J, with 15 bases between. Germline values: CDR1 LNHDA, CDR2 SQIVND (reference sequence). CDR3 nucleotides: TGTGCCAGTACACAAACAGGGAGGGACTATGGCTACACCTTC. Its translation is CASTQTGRDYGYTF.

The V call is TRBV5-6, the J call TRBJ1-6; a weak D match, TRBD1 (6 bases). CDR1 and CDR2 (germline): SGHDT, YYEEEE. V was trimmed by 4 bases and J by 3 bases, leaving 11 bases between them. The CDR3 covers 15 residues. CDR3 residues: CASSGGQLYNSPLHF. In DNA form, the CDR3 reads TGTGCCAGCAGCGGGGGACAACTCTATAATTCACCCCTCCACTTT.

The gene calls are TRBV12-5 and TRBJ2-1; 8 bases line up with TRBD2. This CDR3 spans 15 amino acids. V lost 6 bases and J lost 2; bases outside the gene matches: 6. The germline gives CDR1 LGHNT, CDR2 FRNRAP. The CDR3 bases are TGTGCTAGTGGCGGGGCGGGGGGCGCCTACAATGAGCAGTTCTTC. Residues: CASGGAGGAYNEQFF.

The chain combines TRBV10-3 with TRBJ2-2, with D perhaps TRBD1 or TRBD2 (5 bases each). The germline CDR1 and CDR2 sequences are ENHRY and SYGVKD. The V end was cut by 5 bases, the J end by 4 bases, with 14 bases between. The CDR3 totals 15 residues. CDR3 DNA sequence: TGTGCCATCAGTCAGGACGGGACCCTCACCGGGGAGCTGTTTTTT. Translation: CAISQDGTLTGELFF.

This clone has just a few counts. This chain joins TRBV4-1 and TRBJ1-1; 8 bases map to TRBD1. Germline values: CDR1 MGHRA, CDR2 YSYEKL. The CDR3 length is 18 residues. V lost 2 bases to trimming and J lost 2 bases; unmatched junction nucleotides: 13. CDR3 sequence: CASSQYPVGQGANTEAFF. The CDR3 bases are TGCGCCAGCAGCCAATATCCCGTCGGACAGGGAGCAAACACTGAAGCTTTCTTT.

The chain has TRBV7-2 and TRBJ1-5; no clear D. With 1 base removed from V and 0 bases from J, the gap between germline ends came to 10 bases. The CDR3 has 16 residues. Germline CDR1 reads SGHTA; CDR2 reads FQGNSA. CDR3 loop: CASSLGGGYSNQPQHF. In DNA form, the CDR3 reads TGTGCCAGCAGCTTAGGCGGTGGGTATAGCAATCAGCCCCAGCATTTT.

The J gene is TRBJ1-4, the V gene TRBV7-9; tentative D call: TRBD1 (5 bases). The V and J ends lost 1 base and 11 bases respectively, with 20 bases between them. The CDR3 totals 16 residues. The germline V gene encodes CDR1 SEHNR and CDR2 FQNEAQ (reference sequence). The CDR3 DNA is TGTGCCAGCAGCTTAGACATTATCGGGGACTTCGGCAAACTGTTTTTT. Translating gives CASSLDIIGDFGKLFF.

This clone was detected a few times. The gene calls are TRBV11-2 and TRBJ2-3; D not certain. The CDR3 loop spans 14 amino acids. Looked up from germline, CDR1 is SGHAT and CDR2 is FQNNGV. The V gene lost 5 bases and the J gene lost 4 bases, with 13 bases spanning the gap. The CDR3 is CASSHSDGPDTQYF. The CDR3 DNA reads TGTGCCAGCAGCCACTCGGATGGCCCAGATACGCAGTATTTT.

The J gene is TRBJ2-1, the V gene TRBV23-1, with D perhaps being TRBD1 or TRBD2 (5 bases each). TRBV23-1 is flagged as an ORF with uncertain function. V shed 9 bases and J shed 6 bases, with 15 bases lying between them. There are 13 residues in the CDR3. CDR3 protein: CARVGTAFNEQFF. The CDR3 DNA reads as TGCGCCAGAGTCGGGACGGCATTCAATGAGCAGTTCTTC.

The chain joins TRBV21-1 to TRBJ1-2; the table's D call, TRBD1, has no DNA check behind it. TRBV21-1 constitutes a pseudogene. The CDR3 covers 15 residues. CDR3 region: CASSKTQRGRDGYTF. The CDR3 DNA is TGTGCCAGCAGCAAAACACAGAGGGGGCGCGATGGCTACACCTTC.